The subject of this entry is one T cell receptor beta chain. In the source study's methods: Amplification with reference gene primers provided the estimates of nucleated cell counts. This table comes from immunoSEQ multiplex PCR, and its TCRdb copy is limited to in-frame clones, with some not included. For V, J and clone size, that table is used; D and trimming come from the DNA. The table includes more than 200,000 clones, 80% to 90% detected once. This record belongs to a study of blood T cell repertoires in COVID-19. About the research overall: The United States, Italy and Spain were the sources of the acute and convalescent COVID-19 samples. Sources were T cells, B-cell-depleted T cells, or PBMCs; the material itself was cDNA or gDNA.

Germline-derived CDR1 and CDR2 are SGHRS and YFSETQ. CDR3 size: 15 residues. Germline trimming cut 4 bases from V and 6 bases from J; bases unmatched to any gene: 7. Sequencing input: peripheral blood. The sequence was obtained from a woman older than 75 with acute or convalescent COVID-19. This rearrangement joins TRBV5-1 to TRBJ2-1, with TRBD2 matching 10 bases. This CDR3 reads CASSGAGGPGNEQFF. The CDR3 DNA reads as TGCGCCAGCAGCGGAGCGGGGGGGCCGGGCAATGAGCAGTTCTTC.